A selection of T cell receptor beta chains follows, all from one sample in a study of type 1 regulatory T cells. A single record per CDR3 protein comes from TCRdb applying MiXCR to the reads. The data hold roughly 71,000 distinct CDR3 sequences, with about a fifth observed a single time. These receptors have no identified antigens. The specimen sequenced was cultured type 1 regulatory T (Tr1) cells, either the whole culture or a sorted fraction (not recorded which). These receptors all come from a human donor in good health. Both conserved end residues are part of each CDR3.

J: TRBJ2-5
length: 13
V: TRBV12-3/TRBV12-4
CDR3: CASSPGADGTQYF

J: TRBJ1-5
length: 15
V: TRBV15
CDR3: CATSRDLLSGQPQHF

J: TRBJ1-5
length: 14
V: TRBV7-2
CDR3: CASSLGQGNRPQHF

J: TRBJ1-2
length: 14
V: TRBV5-1
CDR3: CASSALGQSYGYTF

J: TRBJ1-1
length: 12
V: TRBV29-1
CDR3: CSIQHRGGKAFF

J: TRBJ2-1
length: 16
V: TRBV4-3
CDR3: CASSLPRGGLYNEQFF

J: TRBJ1-2
length: 13
V: TRBV12-3/TRBV12-4
CDR3: CASRPGHSYGYTF

J: TRBJ2-1
length: 16
V: TRBV5-1
CDR3: CASSSGGGVSYNEQFF

J: TRBJ2-1
length: 11
V: TRBV29-1
CDR3: CSVGQTGEQFF

J: TRBJ1-5
length: 16
V: TRBV6-5
CDR3: CASSQTTGSSNQPQHF

J: TRBJ2-7
length: 17
V: TRBV4-1
CDR3: CASSRYTPSASSYEQYF

J: TRBJ2-5
length: 16
V: TRBV18
CDR3: CASSPQIQGGQETQYF

J: TRBJ2-2
length: 16
V: TRBV28
CDR3: CASSSSGRGNTGELFF

J: TRBJ1-5
length: 12
V: TRBV6-6
CDR3: CASSDYNQPQHF

J: TRBJ1-2
length: 14
V: TRBV5-6
CDR3: CASSLDSGRIGYTF

J: TRBJ2-5
length: 15
V: TRBV10-2
CDR3: CASSGTSGRGETQYF

J: TRBJ2-5
length: 14
V: TRBV27
CDR3: CASRRLAGGETQYF

J: TRBJ2-1
length: 15
V: TRBV10-3
CDR3: CAISELGGSYNEQFF

J: TRBJ2-5
length: 17
V: TRBV9
CDR3: CASSVGLEGHEWETQYF

J: TRBJ1-5
length: 16
V: TRBV27
CDR3: CASSLSQTGTNQPQHF

J: TRBJ1-2
length: 15
V: TRBV13
CDR3: CASSILGSGGYGYTF

J: TRBJ2-1
length: 15
V: TRBV5-4
CDR3: CASSLGGSGIYEQFF

J: TRBJ1-2
length: 15
V: TRBV5-1
CDR3: CASSLADGTIDGYTF

J: TRBJ2-5
length: 14
V: TRBV20-1
CDR3: CSAAPGEVVETQYF

J: TRBJ2-2
length: 16
V: TRBV9
CDR3: CASSQESGRITGELFF

J: TRBJ2-1
length: 15
V: TRBV20-1
CDR3: CSAIKQGLSYNEQFF

J: TRBJ2-3
length: 12
V: TRBV11-2
CDR3: CASSRKGDTQYF

J: TRBJ1-4
length: 14
V: TRBV28
CDR3: CASRSGGAKEKLFF

J: TRBJ2-5
length: 11
V: TRBV20-1
CDR3: CSALKRETQYF

J: TRBJ2-3
length: 16
V: TRBV4-2
CDR3: CASSPVALSGTDTQYF

J: TRBJ1-1
length: 15
V: TRBV3-1
CDR3: CASSQGHRGNTEAFF

J: TRBJ1-1
length: 14
V: TRBV27
CDR3: CASTPRGFGLEAFF

J: TRBJ1-2
length: 9
V: TRBV29-1
CDR3: CSVRAGYTF

J: TRBJ2-3
length: 13
V: TRBV20-1
CDR3: CSVTTSGTDTQYF

J: TRBJ2-5
length: 12
V: TRBV20-1
CDR3: CSANLAQETQYF

J: TRBJ2-1
length: 15
V: TRBV20-1
CDR3: CSARVAGLAYNEQFF

J: TRBJ2-1
length: 14
V: TRBV5-1
CDR3: CASSLVEGDNEQFF

J: TRBJ2-3
length: 16
V: TRBV19
CDR3: CASRGLATSSTDTQYF

J: TRBJ2-5
length: 16
V: TRBV5-1
CDR3: CASSPRGTGGTDTQYF

J: TRBJ1-2
length: 14
V: TRBV15
CDR3: CATSRTRGAGGYTF

J: TRBJ2-1
length: 13
V: TRBV7-9
CDR3: CASSKTAQNEQFF

J: TRBJ2-2
length: 15
V: TRBV20-1
CDR3: CSARTSGRGTGELFF

J: TRBJ2-7
length: 14
V: TRBV7-2
CDR3: CASSLVGGAYEQYF

J: TRBJ2-5
length: 15
V: TRBV7-2
CDR3: CASSWRDRWEETQYF

J: TRBJ1-5
length: 15
V: TRBV7-2
CDR3: CASSLVGDSNQPQHF

J: TRBJ1-4
length: 13
V: TRBV10-3
CDR3: CAISDGAAEKLFF

J: TRBJ1-1
length: 16
V: TRBV7-9
CDR3: CASSQSIGQLNTEAFF

J: TRBJ1-5
length: 14
V: TRBV18
CDR3: CASSMGAREQPQHF

J: TRBJ2-7
length: 12
V: TRBV6-1
CDR3: CASSYRGHEQYF

J: TRBJ2-7
length: 13
V: TRBV5-1
CDR3: CASSSAAPYEQYF

J: TRBJ1-2
length: 14
V: TRBV5-4
CDR3: CASSTGAEAVGYTF

J: TRBJ1-2
length: 13
V: TRBV7-2
CDR3: CASSLVGGQGYTF

J: TRBJ2-3
length: 15
V: TRBV28
CDR3: CASSPTSGRSYTQYF

J: TRBJ2-7
length: 14
V: TRBV19
CDR3: CASSIPGSSYEQYF

J: TRBJ2-7
length: 15
V: TRBV5-1
CDR3: CASSLGLAGEREQYF

J: TRBJ1-5
length: 18
V: TRBV6-1
CDR3: CASSEGQGPGARGQPQHF

J: TRBJ2-1
length: 14
V: TRBV28
CDR3: CASSPGLASVEQFF